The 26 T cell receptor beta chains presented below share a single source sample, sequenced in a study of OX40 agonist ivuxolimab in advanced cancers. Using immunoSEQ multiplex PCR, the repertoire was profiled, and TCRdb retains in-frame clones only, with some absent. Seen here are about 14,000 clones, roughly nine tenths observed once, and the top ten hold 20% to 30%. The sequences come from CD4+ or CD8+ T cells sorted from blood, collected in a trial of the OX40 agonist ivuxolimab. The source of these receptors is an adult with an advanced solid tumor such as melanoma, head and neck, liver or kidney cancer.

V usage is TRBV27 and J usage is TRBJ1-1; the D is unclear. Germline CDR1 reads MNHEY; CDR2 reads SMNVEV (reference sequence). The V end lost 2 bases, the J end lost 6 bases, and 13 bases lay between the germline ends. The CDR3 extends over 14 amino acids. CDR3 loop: CASSLHGDAPEAFF. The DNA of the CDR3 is TGTGCCAGCAGTTTACACGGGGATGCCCCTGAAGCTTTCTTT.

The CDR3 DNA is TGTGCCAGCAGTCGCCTGGGGGGGAGGCCCTACGAGCAGTACTTC. Amino acid sequence: CASSRLGGRPYEQYF. V and J are TRBV27 and TRBJ2-7; 7 bases match TRBD2. Per the germline V gene, CDR1 is MNHEY and CDR2 is SMNVEV (reference sequence). This CDR3 comprises 15 residues. J was trimmed by 2 bases and V by 5 bases; bases with no gene match: 9.

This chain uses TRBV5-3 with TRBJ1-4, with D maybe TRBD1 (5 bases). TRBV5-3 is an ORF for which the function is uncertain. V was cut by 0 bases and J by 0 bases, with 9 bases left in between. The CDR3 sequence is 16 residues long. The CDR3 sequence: CARSLGQPATNEKLFF. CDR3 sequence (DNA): TGTGCCAGAAGCTTGGGACAGCCAGCAACTAATGAAAAACTGTTTTTT.

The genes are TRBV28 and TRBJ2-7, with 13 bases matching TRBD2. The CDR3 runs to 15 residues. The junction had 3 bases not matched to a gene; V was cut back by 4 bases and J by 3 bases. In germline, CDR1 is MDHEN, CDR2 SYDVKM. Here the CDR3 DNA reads TGTGCCAGCAGTTCCGGGACTAGCGGGGACTACGAGCAGTACTTC. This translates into CASSSGTSGDYEQYF.

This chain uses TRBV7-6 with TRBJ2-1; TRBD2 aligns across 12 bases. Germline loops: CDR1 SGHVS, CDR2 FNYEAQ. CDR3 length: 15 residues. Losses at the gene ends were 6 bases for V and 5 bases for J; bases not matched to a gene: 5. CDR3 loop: CASRSGLAGHNEQFF. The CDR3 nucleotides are TGTGCCAGCAGATCGGGACTAGCGGGCCACAATGAGCAGTTCTTC.

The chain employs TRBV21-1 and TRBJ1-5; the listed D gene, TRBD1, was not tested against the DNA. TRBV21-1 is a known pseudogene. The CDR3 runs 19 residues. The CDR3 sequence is CASSNGGKIGGRGNQPQHF. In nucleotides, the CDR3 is TGTGCCAGCAGCAATGGGGGCAAGATCGGTGGAAGGGGCAATCAGCCCCAGCATTTT.

CDR3 in amino acids: CASSPNRDAYMNTEAFF. The CDR3, as DNA: TGCGCCAGCAGCCCGAACAGGGATGCGTACATGAACACTGAAGCTTTCTTT. The chain recombines TRBV5-1 with TRBJ1-1; D is possibly TRBD1 (6 bases). Germline V gene lookup returns CDR1 SGHRS and CDR2 YFSETQ. The CDR3 runs to 17 residues. The V end was cut by 4 bases, the J end by 0 bases, with 19 bases between. The full variable domain, completed using reference TRBV5-1 and TRBJ1-1, is KAGVTQTPRYLIKTRGQQVTLSCSPISGHRSVSWYQQTPGQGLQFLFEYFSETQRNKGNFPGRFSGRQFSNSRSEMNVSTLELGDSALYLCASSPNRDAYMNTEAFFGQGTRLTVV.

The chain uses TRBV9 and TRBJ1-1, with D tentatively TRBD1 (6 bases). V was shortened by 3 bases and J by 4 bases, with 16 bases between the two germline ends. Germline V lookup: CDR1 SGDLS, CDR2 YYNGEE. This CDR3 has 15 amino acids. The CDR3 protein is CASSAEGGTRTEAFF. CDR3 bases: TGTGCCAGCAGCGCGGAGGGGGGGACACGCACTGAAGCTTTCTTT.

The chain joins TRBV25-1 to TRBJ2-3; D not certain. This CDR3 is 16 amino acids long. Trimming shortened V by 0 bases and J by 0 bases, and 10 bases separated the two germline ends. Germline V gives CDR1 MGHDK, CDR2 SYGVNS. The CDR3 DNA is TGTGCCAGCAGTGAATATTTTGAGAGTAGCACAGATACGCAGTATTTT. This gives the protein CASSEYFESSTDTQYF.

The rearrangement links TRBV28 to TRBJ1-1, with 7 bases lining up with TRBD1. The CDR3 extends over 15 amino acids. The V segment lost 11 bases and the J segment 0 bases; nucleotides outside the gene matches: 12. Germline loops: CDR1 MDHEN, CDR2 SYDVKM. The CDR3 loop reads CAATPRGPMNTEAFF. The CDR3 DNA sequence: TGTGCCGCCACCCCGAGGGGGCCCATGAACACTGAAGCTTTCTTT.

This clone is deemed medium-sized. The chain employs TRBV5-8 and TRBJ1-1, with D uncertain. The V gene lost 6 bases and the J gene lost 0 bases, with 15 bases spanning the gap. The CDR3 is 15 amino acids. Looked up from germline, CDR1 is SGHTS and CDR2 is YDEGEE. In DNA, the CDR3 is TGTGCCAGCAACCAGGTGGGAATACTGAACACTGAAGCTTTCTTT. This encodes CASNQVGILNTEAFF.

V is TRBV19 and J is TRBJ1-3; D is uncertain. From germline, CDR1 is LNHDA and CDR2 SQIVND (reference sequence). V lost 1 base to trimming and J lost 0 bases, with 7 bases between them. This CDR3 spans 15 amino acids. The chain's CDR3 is CASSIADVSGNTIYF. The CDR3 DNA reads TGTGCCAGTAGTATAGCTGACGTCTCTGGAAACACCATATATTTT.

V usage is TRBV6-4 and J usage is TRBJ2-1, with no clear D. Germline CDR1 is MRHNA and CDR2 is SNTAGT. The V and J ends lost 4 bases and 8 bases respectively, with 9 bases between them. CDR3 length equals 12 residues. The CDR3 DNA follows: TGTGCCAGCAGTGGCTCGTCCGATGAGCAGTTCTTC. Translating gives CASSGSSDEQFF.

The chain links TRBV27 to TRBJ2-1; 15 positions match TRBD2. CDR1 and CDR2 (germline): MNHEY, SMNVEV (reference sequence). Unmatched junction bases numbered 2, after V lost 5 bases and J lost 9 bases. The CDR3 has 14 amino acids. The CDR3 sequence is CASSGLAGGFEQFF. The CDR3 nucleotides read TGTGCCAGCAGTGGACTAGCGGGAGGGTTTGAGCAGTTCTTC.

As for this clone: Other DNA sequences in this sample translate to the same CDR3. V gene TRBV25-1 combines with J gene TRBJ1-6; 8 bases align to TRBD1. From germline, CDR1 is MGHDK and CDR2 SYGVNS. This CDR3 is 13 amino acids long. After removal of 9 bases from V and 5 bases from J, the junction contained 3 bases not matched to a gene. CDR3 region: CASGQGNNSPLHF. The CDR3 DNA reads TGTGCCAGTGGACAGGGAAATAATTCACCCCTCCACTTT.

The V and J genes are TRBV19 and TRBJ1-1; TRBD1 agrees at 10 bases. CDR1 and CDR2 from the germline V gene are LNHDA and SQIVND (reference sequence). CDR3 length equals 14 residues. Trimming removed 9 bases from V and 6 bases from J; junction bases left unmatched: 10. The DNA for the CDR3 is TGTGCCAGCGCTCCCTGGGACAGGGGAGCTGAAGCTTTCTTT. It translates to CASAPWDRGAEAFF. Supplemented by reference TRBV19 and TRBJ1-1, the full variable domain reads DGGITQSPKYLFRKEGQNVTLSCEQNLNHDAMYWYRQDPGQGLRLIYYSQIVNDFQKGDIAEGYSVSREKKESFPLTVTSAQKNPTAFYLCASAPWDRGAEAFFGQGTRLTVV.

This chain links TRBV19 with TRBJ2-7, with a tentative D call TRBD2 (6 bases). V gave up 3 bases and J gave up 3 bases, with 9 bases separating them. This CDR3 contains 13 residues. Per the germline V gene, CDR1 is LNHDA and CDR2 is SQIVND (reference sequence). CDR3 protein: CASSIAGFYEQYF. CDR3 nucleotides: TGTGCCAGTAGTATTGCGGGGTTCTACGAGCAGTACTTC.

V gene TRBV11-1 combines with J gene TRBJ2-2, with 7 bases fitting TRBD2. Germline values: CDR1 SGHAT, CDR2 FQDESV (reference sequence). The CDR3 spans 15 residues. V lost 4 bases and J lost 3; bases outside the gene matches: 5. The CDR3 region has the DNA TGTGCCAGCAGCTCGGGAGGCCCCGACACCGGGGAGCTGTTTTTT. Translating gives CASSSGGPDTGELFF.

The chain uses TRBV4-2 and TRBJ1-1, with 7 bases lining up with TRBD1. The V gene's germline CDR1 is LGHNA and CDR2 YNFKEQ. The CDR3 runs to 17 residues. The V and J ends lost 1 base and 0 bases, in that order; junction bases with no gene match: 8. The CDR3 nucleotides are TGTGCCAGCAGCCAAGCCGTTTTGGGACAGCTGAACACTGAAGCTTTCTTT. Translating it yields CASSQAVLGQLNTEAFF.

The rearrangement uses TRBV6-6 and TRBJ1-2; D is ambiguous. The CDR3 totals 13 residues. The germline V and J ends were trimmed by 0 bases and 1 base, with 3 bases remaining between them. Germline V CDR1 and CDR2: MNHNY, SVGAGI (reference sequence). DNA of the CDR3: TGTGCCAGCAGTTACTCGGTTAACTATGGCTACACCTTC. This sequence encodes CASSYSVNYGYTF.

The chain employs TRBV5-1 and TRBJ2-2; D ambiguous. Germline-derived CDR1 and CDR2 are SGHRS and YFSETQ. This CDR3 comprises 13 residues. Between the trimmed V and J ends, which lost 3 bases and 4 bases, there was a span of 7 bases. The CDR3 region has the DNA TGCGCCAGCAGCTACGGGTTCACCGGGGAGCTGTTTTTT. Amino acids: CASSYGFTGELFF.

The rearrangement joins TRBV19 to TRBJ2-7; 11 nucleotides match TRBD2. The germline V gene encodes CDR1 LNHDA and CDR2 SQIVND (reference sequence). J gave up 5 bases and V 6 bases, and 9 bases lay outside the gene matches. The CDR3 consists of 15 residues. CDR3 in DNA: TGTGCCAGTAGATTAGCGGGAGGGCCGGGGAACGAGCAGTACTTC. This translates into CASRLAGGPGNEQYF.

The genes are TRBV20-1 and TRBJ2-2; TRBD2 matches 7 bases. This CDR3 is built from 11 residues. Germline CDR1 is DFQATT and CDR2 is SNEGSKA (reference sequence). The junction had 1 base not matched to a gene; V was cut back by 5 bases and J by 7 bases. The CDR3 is CSARGDGELFF. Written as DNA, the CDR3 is TGCAGTGCTCGGGGGGACGGGGAGCTGTTTTTT.

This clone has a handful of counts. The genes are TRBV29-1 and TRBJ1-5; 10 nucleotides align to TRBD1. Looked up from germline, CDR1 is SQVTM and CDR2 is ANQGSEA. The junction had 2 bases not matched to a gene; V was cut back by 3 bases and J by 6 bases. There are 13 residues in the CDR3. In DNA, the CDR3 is TGCAGCGTTGAGGGGGACAGGGGTCAGCCCCAGCATTTT. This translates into CSVEGDRGQPQHF.

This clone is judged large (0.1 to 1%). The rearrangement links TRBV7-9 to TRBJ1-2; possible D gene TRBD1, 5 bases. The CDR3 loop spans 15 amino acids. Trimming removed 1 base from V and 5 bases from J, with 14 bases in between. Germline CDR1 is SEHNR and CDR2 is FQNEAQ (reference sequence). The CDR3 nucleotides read TGTGCCAGCAGCTTAGAGTCCCAGGGACTGTATGGCTACACCTTC. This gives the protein CASSLESQGLYGYTF.

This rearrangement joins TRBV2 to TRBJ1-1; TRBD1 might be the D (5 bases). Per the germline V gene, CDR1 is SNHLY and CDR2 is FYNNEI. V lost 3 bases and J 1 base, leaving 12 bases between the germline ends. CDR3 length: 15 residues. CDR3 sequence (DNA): TGTGCCAGCAGTGATCCGGTAGGGGAGAACACTGAAGCTTTCTTT. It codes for CASSDPVGENTEAFF.